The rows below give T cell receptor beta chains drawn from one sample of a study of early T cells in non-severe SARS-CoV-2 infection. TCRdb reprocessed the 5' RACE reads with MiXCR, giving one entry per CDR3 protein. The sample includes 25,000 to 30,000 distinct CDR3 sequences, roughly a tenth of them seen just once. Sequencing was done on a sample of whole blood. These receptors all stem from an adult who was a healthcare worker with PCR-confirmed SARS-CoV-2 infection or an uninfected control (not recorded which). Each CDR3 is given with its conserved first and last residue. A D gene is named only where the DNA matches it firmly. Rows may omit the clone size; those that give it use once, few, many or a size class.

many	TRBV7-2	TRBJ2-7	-	CASSFSWGKKGLYEQYF	TGTGCCAGCAGCTTTTCGTGGGGAAAGAAGGGTTTGTACGAGCAGTACTTC
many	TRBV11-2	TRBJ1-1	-	CASSLGAGRNTEAFF	TGTGCCAGCAGCTTAGGGGCCGGGAGGAACACTGAAGCTTTCTTT
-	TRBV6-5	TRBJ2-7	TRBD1	CASIGTGTHEQYF	TGTGCCAGCATCGGGACAGGGACCCACGAGCAGTACTTC
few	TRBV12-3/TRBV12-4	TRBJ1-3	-	CASRFGGDGNTIYF	TGTGCCAGCAGATTTGGAGGGGATGGAAACACCATATATTTT
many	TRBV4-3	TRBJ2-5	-	CASSQEAGLETQYF	TGCGCCAGCAGCCAAGAGGCAGGGTTGGAGACCCAGTACTTC
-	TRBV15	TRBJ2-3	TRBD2	CATSRDGAGGTDTQYF	TGTGCCACCAGCAGAGATGGCGCGGGGGGCACAGATACGCAGTATTTT
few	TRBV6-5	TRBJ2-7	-	CASKSPYEQYF	TGTGCCAGCAAATCCCCCTACGAGCAGTACTTC
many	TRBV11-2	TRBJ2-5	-	CASSLLIDGETQYF	TGTGCCAGCAGCTTATTGATAGACGGGGAGACCCAGTACTTC
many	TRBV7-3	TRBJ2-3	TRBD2	CASSQSSGGNLNTQYF	TGTGCCAGCAGCCAGTCTAGCGGGGGGAACCTGAATACGCAGTATTTT
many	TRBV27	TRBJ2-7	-	CASSFYQAGAYEQYF	TGTGCCAGCAGTTTTTATCAGGCAGGGGCCTACGAGCAGTACTTC
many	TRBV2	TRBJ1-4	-	CASSTIEIGNEKLFF	TGTGCCAGCAGCACTATTGAGATTGGTAATGAAAAACTGTTTTTT
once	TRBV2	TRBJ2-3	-	CASITGSYTDTQYF	TGTGCCAGCATCACGGGGAGCTACACAGATACGCAGTATTTT
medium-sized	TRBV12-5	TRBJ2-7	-	CASARSNYEQYF	TGTGCTAGTGCCCGCTCAAACTACGAGCAGTACTTC
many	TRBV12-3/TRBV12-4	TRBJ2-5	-	CASSLADQRETQYF	TGTGCCAGCAGTTTAGCGGACCAGAGGGAGACCCAGTACTTC
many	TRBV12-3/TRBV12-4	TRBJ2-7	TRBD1	CASSLRQGFSYEQYF	TGTGCCAGCAGTTTGAGACAGGGCTTCTCCTACGAGCAGTACTTC
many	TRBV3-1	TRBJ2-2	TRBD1	CASEGYRGDTGELFF	TGTGCCAGCGAAGGATACAGGGGCGACACCGGGGAGCTGTTTTTT
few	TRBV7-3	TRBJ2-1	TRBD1	CASSFVQGARDEQFF	TGTGCCAGCAGCTTTGTGCAGGGGGCGCGGGATGAGCAGTTCTTC